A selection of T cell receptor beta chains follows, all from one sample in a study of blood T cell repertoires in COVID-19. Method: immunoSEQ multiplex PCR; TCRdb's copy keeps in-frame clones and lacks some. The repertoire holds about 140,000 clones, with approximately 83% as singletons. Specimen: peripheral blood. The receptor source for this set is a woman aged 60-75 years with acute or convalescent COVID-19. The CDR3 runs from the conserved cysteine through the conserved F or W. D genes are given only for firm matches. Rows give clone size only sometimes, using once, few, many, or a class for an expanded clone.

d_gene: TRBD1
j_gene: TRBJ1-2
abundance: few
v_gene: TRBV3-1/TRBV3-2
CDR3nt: TGTGCCAGCAGCCGGGGACAGGCCTTCGGCTACACCTTC
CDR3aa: CASSRGQAFGYTF

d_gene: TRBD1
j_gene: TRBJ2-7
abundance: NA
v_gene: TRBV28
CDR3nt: TGTGCCAGCAGGTACGAGACAGGGGCCGAGCAGTACTTC
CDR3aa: CASRYETGAEQYF

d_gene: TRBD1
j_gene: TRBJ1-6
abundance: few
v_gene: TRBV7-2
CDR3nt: TGTGCCAGCAGCTCGAGCGGACAGGGGTATTCACCCCTCCACTTT
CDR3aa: CASSSSGQGYSPLHF

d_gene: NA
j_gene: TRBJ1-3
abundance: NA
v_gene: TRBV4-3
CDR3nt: TGCGCCAGCAGCCAGGACCCCGCGGGGGGAAACACCATATATTTT
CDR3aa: CASSQDPAGGNTIYF

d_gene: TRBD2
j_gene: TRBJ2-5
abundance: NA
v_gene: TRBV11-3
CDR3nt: TGTGCCAGCAGTTTAGCGGGAGGGCCGGGAGAGACCCAGTACTTC
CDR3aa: CASSLAGGPGETQYF

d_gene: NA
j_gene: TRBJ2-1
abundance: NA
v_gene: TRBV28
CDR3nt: TGTGCCAGCAGTTCGGATCAGCGGACCCCCTACAATGAGCAGTTCTTC
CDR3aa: CASSSDQRTPYNEQFF

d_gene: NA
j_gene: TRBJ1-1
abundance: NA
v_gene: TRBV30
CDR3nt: TGTGCCTGGAGTGTACTAGGAGTGATTACTGAAGCTTTCTTT
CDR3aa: CAWSVLGVITEAFF

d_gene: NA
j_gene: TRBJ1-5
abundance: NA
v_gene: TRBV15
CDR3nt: TGTGCCACCAGCAGAGATCTGTTGGGGGCAGGTTACAATCAGCCCCAGCATTTT
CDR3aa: CATSRDLLGAGYNQPQHF

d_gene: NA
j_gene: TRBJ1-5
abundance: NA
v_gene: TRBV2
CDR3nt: TGTGCCAGCAGCGTGGACATCAATCAGCCCCAGCATTTT
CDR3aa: CASSVDINQPQHF

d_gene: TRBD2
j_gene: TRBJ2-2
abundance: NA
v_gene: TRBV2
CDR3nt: TGTGCCAGCAGCGGAGCGGGAGGGCGGAGCGGGGAGCTGTTTTTT
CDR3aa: CASSGAGGRSGELFF

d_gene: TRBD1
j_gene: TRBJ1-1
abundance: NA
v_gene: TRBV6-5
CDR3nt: TGTGCCAGCAGTTACTTACAGGGGGACACTGAAGCTTTCTTT
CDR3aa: CASSYLQGDTEAFF

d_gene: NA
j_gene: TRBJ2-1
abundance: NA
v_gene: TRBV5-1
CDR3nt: TGCGCCAGCAGCTTGGGGTCGCCGGGAGAGCAGTTCTTC
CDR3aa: CASSLGSPGEQFF

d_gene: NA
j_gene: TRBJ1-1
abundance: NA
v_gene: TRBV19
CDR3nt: TGTGCCAGTAGTATGTTGGGAGCACCTGAAGCTTTCTTT
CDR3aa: CASSMLGAPEAFF

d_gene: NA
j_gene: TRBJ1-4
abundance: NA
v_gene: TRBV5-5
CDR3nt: TGTGCCAGCAGCTTGAGCGGGGGGACTAATGAAAAACTGTTTTTT
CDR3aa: CASSLSGGTNEKLFF

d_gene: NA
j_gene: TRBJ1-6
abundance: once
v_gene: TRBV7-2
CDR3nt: TGTGCCAGCACGCCGGGGGGTAATTCACCCCTCCACTTT
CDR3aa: CASTPGGNSPLHF

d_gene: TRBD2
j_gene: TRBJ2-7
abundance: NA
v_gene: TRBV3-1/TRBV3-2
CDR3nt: TGTGCCAGCAGCCAAGACTCGGGACTAGCACTCTACGAGCAGTACTTC
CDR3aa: CASSQDSGLALYEQYF

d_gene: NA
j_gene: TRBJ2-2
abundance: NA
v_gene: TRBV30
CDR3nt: TGTGCCTGGAGTAGCGCCTACACCGGGGAGCTGTTTTTT
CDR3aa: CAWSSAYTGELFF

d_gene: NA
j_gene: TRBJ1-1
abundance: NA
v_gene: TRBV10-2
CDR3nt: TGCGCCAGCAGTGAGTCCCGGGGCCCAAACAGGGCGGGGAACACTGAAGCTTTCTTT
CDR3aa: CASSESRGPNRAGNTEAFF

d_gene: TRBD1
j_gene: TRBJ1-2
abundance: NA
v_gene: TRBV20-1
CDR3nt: TGCAGTGCTAGTGGAAGGGGCCAGGGGGAAGGTATTGCGTATGGCTACACCTTC
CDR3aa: CSASGRGQGEGIAYGYTF

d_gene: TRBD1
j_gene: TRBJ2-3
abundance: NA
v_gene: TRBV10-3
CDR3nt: TGTGCCATCAGTGAGTCCGGGACAGGGCCCACAGATACGCAGTATTTT
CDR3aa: CAISESGTGPTDTQYF

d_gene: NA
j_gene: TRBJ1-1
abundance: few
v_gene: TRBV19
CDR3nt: TGTGCCAGTAGTATTCCCAGGGAACGAGTCGGTTTCTTT
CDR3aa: CASSIPRERVGFF

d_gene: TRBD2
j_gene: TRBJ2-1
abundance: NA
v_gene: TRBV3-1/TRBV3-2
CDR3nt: TGTGCCAGCAGCCTCCTAGGGACTAGCGCCCCCGGTGAGCAGTTCTTC
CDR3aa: CASSLLGTSAPGEQFF

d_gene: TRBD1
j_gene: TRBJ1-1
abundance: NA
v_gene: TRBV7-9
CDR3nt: TGTGCCAGCAGCGGAGGGACAGGGTCCCGAATGGGCACTGAAGCTTTCTTT
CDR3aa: CASSGGTGSRMGTEAFF

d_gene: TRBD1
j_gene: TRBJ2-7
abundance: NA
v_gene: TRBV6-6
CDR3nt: TGTGCCAGCAGTTACTCGGGACAGGGACCCTACGAGCAGTACTTC
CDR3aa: CASSYSGQGPYEQYF

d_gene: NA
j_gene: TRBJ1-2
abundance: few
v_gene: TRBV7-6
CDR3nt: TGTGCCAGCAGCTTAGAGGCTCAGGCTAACTATGGCTACACCTTC
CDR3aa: CASSLEAQANYGYTF

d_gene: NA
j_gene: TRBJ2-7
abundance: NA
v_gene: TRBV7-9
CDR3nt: TGTGCCAGCAGCTTATACGAGGGTTCCGAGCAGTACTTC
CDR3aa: CASSLYEGSEQYF

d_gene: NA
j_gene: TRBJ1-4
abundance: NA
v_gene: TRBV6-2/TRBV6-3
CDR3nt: TGTGCCAGCAGCTCAACAGGAAAGGTGTTTTTT
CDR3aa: CASSSTGKVFF

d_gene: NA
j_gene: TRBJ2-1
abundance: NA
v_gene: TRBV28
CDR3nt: TGTGCCAGCAGTTTCCTAGAGAAGTACAATGAGCAGTTCTTC
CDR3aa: CASSFLEKYNEQFF

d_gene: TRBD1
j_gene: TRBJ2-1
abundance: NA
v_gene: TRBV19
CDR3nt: TGTGCCAGTAGTATACGGGTAGGGGGCGAGCAGTTCTTC
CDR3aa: CASSIRVGGEQFF

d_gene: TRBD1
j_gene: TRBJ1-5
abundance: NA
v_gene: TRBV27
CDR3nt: TGTGCCAGCAGTCCAGGGACAGCCCATTGGAATCAGCCCCAGCATTTT
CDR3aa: CASSPGTAHWNQPQHF

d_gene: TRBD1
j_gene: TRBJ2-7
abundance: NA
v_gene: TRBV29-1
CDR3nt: TGCAGCGTACGCCGGGACAGGGGCACCGAGCAGTACTTC
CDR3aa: CSVRRDRGTEQYF

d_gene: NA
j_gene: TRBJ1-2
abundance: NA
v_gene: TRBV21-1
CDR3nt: TGTGCCAGCAGCTGCTATCGCCCTAAACGTAAGGAAGTCAGGGGCTACACCTTC
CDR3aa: CASSCYRPKRKEVRGYTF

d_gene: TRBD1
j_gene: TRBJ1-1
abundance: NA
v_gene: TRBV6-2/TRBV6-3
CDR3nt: TGTGCCAGCAGTTACTCGACAGGGGAAGCTTTCTTT
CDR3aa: CASSYSTGEAFF

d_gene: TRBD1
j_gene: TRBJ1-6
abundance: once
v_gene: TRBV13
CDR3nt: TGTGCCAGCAGCACACAGGGGGCCCAGTCACCCCTCCACTTT
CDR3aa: CASSTQGAQSPLHF

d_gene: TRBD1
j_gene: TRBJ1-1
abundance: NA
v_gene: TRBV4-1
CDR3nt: TGCGCCAGCAGGGTTGGGGGGAACAGGGGCCACGGGAGGAACACTGAAGCTTTCTTT
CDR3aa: CASRVGGNRGHGRNTEAFF

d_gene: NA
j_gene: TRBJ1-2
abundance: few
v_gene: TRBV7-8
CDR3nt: TGTGCCAGCAGCTCACCAACAGGGTGGGGCTATGGCTACACCTTC
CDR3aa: CASSSPTGWGYGYTF

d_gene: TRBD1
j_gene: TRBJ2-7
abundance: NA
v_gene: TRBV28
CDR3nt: TGTGCCAGCAGTCCAGTTGGGACAGCCTACGAGCAGTACTTC
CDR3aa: CASSPVGTAYEQYF

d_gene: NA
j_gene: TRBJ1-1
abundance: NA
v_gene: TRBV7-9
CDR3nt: TGTGCCAGCAGCTCCACAACGCGCGGGGCGAACACTGAAGCTTTCTTT
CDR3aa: CASSSTTRGANTEAFF

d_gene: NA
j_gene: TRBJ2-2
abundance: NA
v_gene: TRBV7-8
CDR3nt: TGTGCCAGCAGCTTAGACAGTATTCTAACCGGGGAGCTGTTTTTT
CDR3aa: CASSLDSILTGELFF